A single T cell receptor beta chain is shown here with its context. In this sample, this clone turned up many times. Its antigen is not yet known. Base qualities are not recorded, but no much larger clone differs from it by a single base. The method behind the library was PCR. Sequenced on an Illumina HiSeq 4000. The TCR beta-chain CDR3 region of each patient was profiled by high-throughput sequencing. The source study handled its data this way. Drawing on CDR3 differences between clinicopathological groups, the researchers built a classifier meant to tell apart patients with distant-metastatic papillary thyroid cancer. Repertoire diversity was assessed with the Shannon index, and tumor-blood repertoire similarity with the Morisita-Horn index. TCRdb reran the public reads through fastp at Q25 and MiXCR, keeping productive beta chains. The V and J calls come from TCRdb's annotation, not from the publication. The sample table shows tens of thousands of clones, and roughly 12% are seen once. Of the sample, approximately 10% is held by the ten largest clones.

No treatment had been received by any patient before thyroid surgery. The study retrospectively analysed patient clinical samples collected from about 2012 to 2018 using T-cell receptor beta sequencing. This sample is drawn from a study of metastatic and nonmetastatic thyroid tumors (dated by TCRdb to the early 2020s). For context, the study as a whole: For patients with malignant and with benign thyroid disease, the researchers compared repertoires between peripheral blood samples and tumor or nodule tissue samples.

What the study reported, not specific to this receptor: In both blood and tumor samples, TCR beta diversity was reported to be significantly higher in malignant tumors than in benign nodules.

Sequenced material: blood. This clonotype originated in a female donor with papillary thyroid cancer or a benign thyroid nodule (not recorded which). Some clones in this sample may be carry-over from other donors' samples.

The bases are TGTGCCAGCAGCTTACGGACCCCCGGGGAGCTGTTTTTT. Protein translation: CASSLRTPGELFF. The chain employs TRBV7-2 and TRBJ2-2; the D gene remains uncertain. Inclusive of the bounding cysteine and phenylalanine, the CDR3 is 13 residues long. Just CDR3 DNA is preserved here, 39 bases in frame from base 1. For CDR1 and CDR2, the germline V gene lists SGHTA and FQGNSA. Relative to germline, V is 2 bases shorter and J is 6 bases shorter, with 7 bases between their ends.